Listed below are T cell receptor beta chains from one sample, sequenced in a study of T cell changes during pregnancy in multiple sclerosis. TCRdb keeps only in-frame clones here, not all; method: immunoSEQ multiplex PCR. The data show approximately 70,000 clones, approximately 95% seen once. Specimen: CD4+ T cells from peripheral blood mononuclear cells, collected after pregnancy. The receptors derive from a female donor with multiple sclerosis, enrolled in a pregnancy study. Both conserved end residues are part of each CDR3. The order of the fields is clone size, D gene, V gene, J gene, CDR3 protein, CDR3 DNA. D genes are given only for firm matches. Size values are once, few and many counts, or a class for expanded clones, and some rows have none.

size: .; D: TRBD2; V: TRBV27; J: TRBJ2-1; CDR3: CASRQGTSGRGEQFF; DNA: TGTGCCAGCAGACAAGGGACTAGCGGGAGAGGTGAGCAGTTCTTC
size: .; D: .; V: TRBV1; J: TRBJ1-2; CDR3: CTSSQELPTGAYGYTF; DNA: TGCACCAGCAGCCAAGAACTGCCTACAGGTGCCTATGGCTACACCTTC
size: .; D: TRBD2; V: TRBV5-1; J: TRBJ2-2; CDR3: CASSSGLAGGTGELFF; DNA: TGCGCCAGCAGCTCGGGACTAGCGGGAGGCACCGGGGAGCTGTTTTTT
size: .; D: TRBD2; V: TRBV19; J: TRBJ2-1; CDR3: CASSISGRAGNEQFF; DNA: TGTGCCAGTAGTATTAGCGGGAGGGCCGGAAATGAGCAGTTCTTC
size: .; D: .; V: TRBV29-1; J: TRBJ2-5; CDR3: CSVVSFQETQYF; DNA: TGCAGCGTTGTGAGTTTCCAAGAGACCCAGTACTTC
size: .; D: .; V: TRBV25-1; J: TRBJ2-5; CDR3: CASSDRQGRQETQYF; DNA: TGTGCCAGCAGTGATAGGCAGGGAAGGCAAGAGACCCAGTACTTC
size: .; D: .; V: TRBV7-2; J: TRBJ2-2; CDR3: CASSLDRGYTGELFF; DNA: TGTGCCAGCAGCTTAGATCGGGGGTATACCGGGGAGCTGTTTTTT
size: .; D: .; V: TRBV5-1; J: TRBJ1-1; CDR3: CASSFDGQVMNTEAFF; DNA: TGCGCCAGCAGCTTTGACGGACAAGTAATGAACACTGAAGCTTTCTTT
size: .; D: .; V: TRBV6-1; J: TRBJ2-5; CDR3: CASSERGFGTQYF; DNA: TGTGCCAGCAGTGAAAGGGGATTTGGGACCCAGTACTTC
size: .; D: TRBD2; V: TRBV7-2; J: TRBJ2-7; CDR3: CASSSGGSSYEQYF; DNA: TGTGCCAGCAGCTCTGGCGGGAGCTCCTACGAGCAGTACTTC
size: .; D: TRBD1; V: TRBV6-6; J: TRBJ2-7; CDR3: CASSRTGGPYEQYF; DNA: TGTGCCAGCAGTCGAACAGGGGGCCCCTACGAGCAGTACTTC
size: .; D: TRBD1; V: TRBV19; J: TRBJ2-7; CDR3: CASSPVRTGNYEQYF; DNA: TGTGCCAGTAGCCCCGTGAGGACAGGCAACTACGAGCAGTACTTC
size: .; D: TRBD1; V: TRBV7-3; J: TRBJ2-1; CDR3: CASSLGDSSYNEQFF; DNA: TGTGCCAGCAGCTTAGGGGACAGCTCCTACAATGAGCAGTTCTTC
size: .; D: .; V: TRBV14; J: TRBJ1-4; CDR3: CASSHWGRREKLFF; DNA: TGTGCCAGCAGCCACTGGGGGCGTCGGGAAAAACTGTTTTTT
size: .; D: .; V: TRBV19; J: TRBJ1-1; CDR3: CASSMLQNPMNTEAFF; DNA: TGTGCCAGTAGTATGTTGCAGAATCCAATGAACACTGAAGCTTTCTTT
size: .; D: TRBD2; V: TRBV15; J: TRBJ2-3; CDR3: CATSSGQREASTDTQYF; DNA: TGTGCCACCAGCAGCGGGCAGCGGGAGGCTAGCACAGATACGCAGTATTTT
size: .; D: TRBD2; V: TRBV19; J: TRBJ2-1; CDR3: CASSGLAGAIEQFF; DNA: TGTGCCAGTTCCGGTCTAGCGGGAGCTATTGAGCAGTTCTTC
size: once; D: .; V: TRBV5-5; J: TRBJ2-2; CDR3: CASSHRYTGELFF; DNA: TGTGCCAGCAGCCACAGGTACACCGGGGAGCTGTTTTTT
size: .; D: TRBD1; V: TRBV19; J: TRBJ1-1; CDR3: CASRLGQGVTEAFF; DNA: TGTGCCAGTAGGTTGGGACAGGGGGTTACTGAAGCTTTCTTT
size: .; D: TRBD2; V: TRBV28; J: TRBJ2-1; CDR3: CASSPPSTSGRRNEQFF; DNA: TGTGCCAGCAGTCCCCCCTCAACTAGCGGGAGGAGGAATGAGCAGTTCTTC
size: .; D: .; V: TRBV7-2; J: TRBJ2-7; CDR3: CASSLQNYEQYF; DNA: TGTGCCAGCAGCTTACAAAACTACGAGCAGTACTTC
size: .; D: TRBD1; V: TRBV19; J: TRBJ2-3; CDR3: CASRDRSTDTQYF; DNA: TGTGCCAGCCGGGACAGAAGCACAGATACGCAGTATTTT
size: .; D: TRBD2; V: TRBV6-6; J: TRBJ2-7; CDR3: CASRSLAGGRYEQYF; DNA: TGTGCCAGCAGATCTTTAGCGGGAGGACGGTACGAGCAGTACTTC
size: .; D: TRBD1; V: TRBV7-8; J: TRBJ2-1; CDR3: CASSRLQGAGHNEQFF; DNA: TGTGCCAGCAGCCGACTTCAGGGGGCAGGGCACAATGAGCAGTTCTTC
size: .; D: TRBD1; V: TRBV5-1; J: TRBJ2-7; CDR3: CASSLGLQGAATEQYF; DNA: TGCGCCAGCAGCTTGGGCCTTCAGGGGGCGGCAACCGAGCAGTACTTC
size: .; D: .; V: TRBV19; J: TRBJ2-7; CDR3: CASSKGRGHEQYF; DNA: TGTGCCAGTAGTAAGGGCAGGGGCCACGAGCAGTACTTC
size: .; D: .; V: TRBV7-9; J: TRBJ2-5; CDR3: CASSLVEGGTQYF; DNA: TGTGCCAGCAGCTTAGTAGAGGGAGGGACCCAGTACTTC
size: .; D: TRBD1; V: TRBV7-2; J: TRBJ2-1; CDR3: CATTGTGAFGEQFF; DNA: TGTGCCACGACCGGGACAGGGGCCTTCGGTGAGCAGTTCTTC
size: .; D: TRBD2; V: TRBV9; J: TRBJ2-5; CDR3: CASSPGGGQGTQYF; DNA: TGTGCCAGCAGCCCGGGGGGGGGACAAGGGACCCAGTACTTC
size: .; D: .; V: TRBV4-1; J: TRBJ1-1; CDR3: CASSHTGPNTEAFF; DNA: TGCGCCAGCAGCCACACAGGACCGAACACTGAAGCTTTCTTT
size: .; D: TRBD1; V: TRBV5-1; J: TRBJ1-1; CDR3: CASSLGGPGTGAFF; DNA: TGCGCCAGCAGCTTGGGAGGTCCGGGGACAGGGGCTTTCTTT
size: .; D: .; V: TRBV19; J: TRBJ2-5; CDR3: CASSTILRDSKETQYF; DNA: TGTGCCAGTAGTACCATCCTCCGGGACTCAAAAGAGACCCAGTACTTC
size: .; D: TRBD1; V: TRBV13; J: TRBJ2-3; CDR3: CASSFLGGTGGSPGGRDTQYF; DNA: TGTGCCAGCAGCTTCCTAGGAGGGACAGGGGGTTCCCCTGGCGGGAGGGATACGCAGTATTTT
size: .; D: TRBD2; V: TRBV28; J: TRBJ2-1; CDR3: CASSLFLASGVLYEQFF; DNA: TGTGCCAGCAGTTTATTCCTGGCTAGCGGGGTCCTCTATGAGCAGTTCTTC
size: .; D: .; V: TRBV5-4; J: TRBJ2-1; CDR3: CASSLARGNEQFF; DNA: TGTGCCAGCAGCTTGGCCAGGGGAAATGAGCAGTTCTTC
size: .; D: TRBD1; V: TRBV25-1; J: TRBJ2-7; CDR3: CASSPMGQGHEQYF; DNA: TGTGCCAGCAGTCCTATGGGACAGGGGCACGAGCAGTACTTC
size: .; D: .; V: TRBV30; J: TRBJ1-1; CDR3: CASGQSEAFF; DNA: TGTGCCTCCGGACAGAGCGAAGCTTTCTTT
size: .; D: TRBD2; V: TRBV9; J: TRBJ2-7; CDR3: CASSVSLAGGPYEQYF; DNA: TGTGCCAGCAGCGTAAGCCTAGCGGGAGGGCCCTACGAGCAGTACTTC
size: .; D: TRBD2; V: TRBV7-2; J: TRBJ2-1; CDR3: CASSLTGLAGRDEQFF; DNA: TGTGCCAGCAGCTTAACGGGACTAGCGGGAAGGGATGAGCAGTTCTTC
size: once; D: TRBD1; V: TRBV5-1; J: TRBJ2-4; CDR3: CASSFGQGGNIQYF; DNA: TGCGCCAGCAGCTTCGGACAGGGGGGAAACATTCAGTACTTC
size: .; D: .; V: TRBV18; J: TRBJ2-3; CDR3: CASSPLVRDTQYF; DNA: TGTGCCAGCTCACCACTTGTCCGAGATACGCAGTATTTT
size: once; D: TRBD1; V: TRBV19; J: TRBJ1-5; CDR3: CASNEQGNQPQHF; DNA: TGTGCCAGCAACGAACAGGGGAATCAGCCCCAGCATTTT
size: .; D: TRBD2; V: TRBV6-5; J: TRBJ2-3; CDR3: CASRHRLAADTQYF; DNA: TGTGCCAGCAGACACCGGCTAGCGGCAGATACGCAGTATTTT
size: .; D: TRBD2; V: TRBV9; J: TRBJ2-7; CDR3: CASSPGASGRYEQYF; DNA: TGTGCCAGCAGCCCTGGGGCTAGCGGGAGATACGAGCAGTACTTC
size: .; D: TRBD2; V: TRBV5-4; J: TRBJ2-1; CDR3: CASSLWAALAGEQFF; DNA: TGTGCCAGCAGCTTGTGGGCGGCCCTAGCGGGAGAACAGTTCTTC
size: .; D: .; V: TRBV2; J: TRBJ1-1; CDR3: CASSTLQGQMNTEAFF; DNA: TGTGCCAGCAGTACCCTACAGGGCCAAATGAACACTGAAGCTTTCTTT
size: .; D: TRBD1; V: TRBV10-3; J: TRBJ2-7; CDR3: CAISDSRTGDLYEQYF; DNA: TGTGCCATCAGTGACTCGAGGACAGGTGATCTCTACGAGCAGTACTTC
size: .; D: TRBD2; V: TRBV4-2; J: TRBJ2-1; CDR3: CASSQSGREVNEQFF; DNA: TGTGCCAGCAGCCAAAGTGGGCGGGAGGTCAATGAGCAGTTCTTC
size: once; D: .; V: TRBV29-1; J: TRBJ2-1; CDR3: CSVGGHEQFF; DNA: TGCAGCGTTGGGGGCCATGAGCAGTTCTTC
size: .; D: .; V: TRBV5-6; J: TRBJ2-7; CDR3: CASSLQATYEQYF; DNA: TGTGCCAGCAGCTTGCAGGCGACCTACGAGCAGTACTTC
size: .; D: .; V: TRBV5-1; J: TRBJ2-3; CDR3: CASSLAGTSTDTQYF; DNA: TGCGCCAGCAGCCTAGCCGGAACTAGCACAGATACGCAGTATTTT
size: .; D: .; V: TRBV15; J: TRBJ2-7; CDR3: CATSTRITGREQYF; DNA: TGTGCCACCAGCACTAGAATCACTGGGAGGGAGCAGTACTTC